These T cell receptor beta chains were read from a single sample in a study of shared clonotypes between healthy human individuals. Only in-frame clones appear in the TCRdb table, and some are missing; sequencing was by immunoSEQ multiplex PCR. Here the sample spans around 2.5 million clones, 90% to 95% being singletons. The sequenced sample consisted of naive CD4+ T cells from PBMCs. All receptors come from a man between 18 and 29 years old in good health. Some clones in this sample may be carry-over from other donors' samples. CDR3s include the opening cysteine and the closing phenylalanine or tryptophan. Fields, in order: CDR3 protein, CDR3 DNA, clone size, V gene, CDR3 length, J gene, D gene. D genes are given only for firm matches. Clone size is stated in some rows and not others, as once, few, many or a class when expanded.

CDR3 protein: CASSLLRENNEQFF
CDR3 DNA: TGCGCCAGCAGCTTATTGCGGGAGAACAATGAGCAGTTCTTC
clone size: once
V gene: TRBV5-1
CDR3 length: 14
J gene: TRBJ2-1
D gene: TRBD2

CDR3 protein: CASSLSRLSGWSYEQYF
CDR3 DNA: TGTGCCAGCAGTTTAAGTCGGCTGTCAGGGTGGTCCTACGAGCAGTACTTC
clone size: NA
V gene: TRBV28
CDR3 length: 17
J gene: TRBJ2-7
D gene: NA

CDR3 protein: CASSWGTYQPQHF
CDR3 DNA: TGTGCCAGCAGTTGGGGCACTTATCAGCCCCAGCATTTT
clone size: NA
V gene: TRBV6-5
CDR3 length: 13
J gene: TRBJ1-5
D gene: NA

CDR3 protein: CAWSDLMLGFHEQYF
CDR3 DNA: TGTGCCTGGAGTGATTTAATGCTGGGGTTCCACGAGCAGTACTTC
clone size: NA
V gene: TRBV30
CDR3 length: 15
J gene: TRBJ2-7
D gene: NA

CDR3 protein: CASSPAGGSSNQPQHF
CDR3 DNA: TGTGCCAGCTCACCGGCAGGGGGCTCGAGCAATCAGCCCCAGCATTTT
clone size: NA
V gene: TRBV18
CDR3 length: 16
J gene: TRBJ1-5
D gene: TRBD1

CDR3 protein: CSVDPGYNEQFF
CDR3 DNA: TGCAGCGTTGATCCGGGTTACAATGAGCAGTTCTTC
clone size: NA
V gene: TRBV29-1
CDR3 length: 12
J gene: TRBJ2-1
D gene: NA

CDR3 protein: CASSYSGLAGRETQYF
CDR3 DNA: TGTGCCAGCAGTTACTCAGGACTAGCGGGAAGAGAGACCCAGTACTTC
clone size: NA
V gene: TRBV6-5
CDR3 length: 16
J gene: TRBJ2-5
D gene: TRBD2

CDR3 protein: CASSLRTPHEQFF
CDR3 DNA: TGTGCCAGCAGCTTAAGGACGCCACATGAGCAGTTCTTC
clone size: NA
V gene: TRBV28
CDR3 length: 13
J gene: TRBJ2-1
D gene: NA

CDR3 protein: CASSRQRATLWNEQFF
CDR3 DNA: TGTGCCAGCAGTCGGCAGAGGGCTACGTTATGGAATGAGCAGTTCTTC
clone size: NA
V gene: TRBV7-2
CDR3 length: 16
J gene: TRBJ2-1
D gene: NA

CDR3 protein: CASSPYQLAVTSTDTQYF
CDR3 DNA: TGTGCCAGCTCACCATACCAACTAGCGGTAACTAGCACAGATACGCAGTATTTT
clone size: NA
V gene: TRBV18
CDR3 length: 18
J gene: TRBJ2-3
D gene: TRBD2

CDR3 protein: CASRFSGLNYGYTF
CDR3 DNA: TGCGCCAGCAGATTTTCAGGGCTCAACTATGGCTACACCTTC
clone size: NA
V gene: TRBV5-1
CDR3 length: 14
J gene: TRBJ1-2
D gene: NA

CDR3 protein: CASSSGTGQETQYF
CDR3 DNA: TGCGCCAGCAGCAGCGGGACAGGGCAAGAGACCCAGTACTTC
clone size: NA
V gene: TRBV5-1
CDR3 length: 14
J gene: TRBJ2-5
D gene: TRBD1

CDR3 protein: CAVQGETQYF
CDR3 DNA: TGTGCCGTACAGGGGGAGACCCAGTACTTC
clone size: NA
V gene: TRBV19
CDR3 length: 10
J gene: TRBJ2-5
D gene: TRBD1

CDR3 protein: CASSPGLAGGPPGETQYF
CDR3 DNA: TGCGCCAGCAGCCCCGGACTAGCGGGAGGCCCACCCGGAGAGACCCAGTACTTC
clone size: NA
V gene: TRBV5-1
CDR3 length: 18
J gene: TRBJ2-5
D gene: TRBD2

CDR3 protein: CASRSDGSGNTIYF
CDR3 DNA: TGTGCCAGCAGGTCCGACGGCTCTGGAAACACCATATATTTT
clone size: NA
V gene: TRBV28
CDR3 length: 14
J gene: TRBJ1-3
D gene: NA

CDR3 protein: CASLLRGRSQYF
CDR3 DNA: TGTGCCAGCCTCTTACGGGGACGCTCGCAGTATTTT
clone size: NA
V gene: TRBV6-5
CDR3 length: 12
J gene: TRBJ2-3
D gene: NA

CDR3 protein: CASSPHGGGSVKLFF
CDR3 DNA: TGTGCCAGCAGCCCCCACGGGGGGGGTAGCGTAAAACTGTTTTTT
clone size: NA
V gene: TRBV28
CDR3 length: 15
J gene: TRBJ1-4
D gene: NA

CDR3 protein: CASSPSGLGTDTQYF
CDR3 DNA: TGTGCCAGCAGCCCTAGCGGCCTCGGCACAGATACGCAGTATTTT
clone size: NA
V gene: TRBV5-4
CDR3 length: 15
J gene: TRBJ2-3
D gene: TRBD2

CDR3 protein: CASSHRTGRKTGNTIYF
CDR3 DNA: TGCGCCAGCAGCCACCGGACAGGTAGGAAGACTGGAAACACCATATATTTT
clone size: NA
V gene: TRBV4-1
CDR3 length: 17
J gene: TRBJ1-3
D gene: TRBD1

CDR3 protein: CSGQGAYEQYF
CDR3 DNA: TGCAGTGGGCAGGGGGCATACGAGCAGTACTTC
clone size: NA
V gene: TRBV20-1
CDR3 length: 11
J gene: TRBJ2-7
D gene: TRBD1

CDR3 protein: CASSLAVTADTQYF
CDR3 DNA: TGCGCCAGCAGCTTGGCTGTCACGGCCGATACGCAGTATTTT
clone size: NA
V gene: TRBV5-1
CDR3 length: 14
J gene: TRBJ2-3
D gene: NA

CDR3 protein: CASSLRQGETQYF
CDR3 DNA: TGTGCCAGCAGCCTGAGACAGGGGGAGACCCAGTACTTC
clone size: NA
V gene: TRBV5-4
CDR3 length: 13
J gene: TRBJ2-5
D gene: TRBD1

CDR3 protein: CASSPGQGARTEAFF
CDR3 DNA: TGCGCCAGCAGCCCTGGACAGGGGGCGCGTACTGAAGCTTTCTTT
clone size: NA
V gene: TRBV5-1
CDR3 length: 15
J gene: TRBJ1-1
D gene: TRBD1

CDR3 protein: CASSRSGYGYTF
CDR3 DNA: TGTGCCAGCAGCCGGTCCGGCTATGGCTACACCTTC
clone size: NA
V gene: TRBV28
CDR3 length: 12
J gene: TRBJ1-2
D gene: NA

CDR3 protein: CASSSVINSPLHF
CDR3 DNA: TGTGCCAGCAGTTCGGTTATTAATTCACCCCTCCACTTT
clone size: NA
V gene: TRBV28
CDR3 length: 13
J gene: TRBJ1-6
D gene: NA

CDR3 protein: CASSYSSPGQTQYF
CDR3 DNA: TGTGCCAGCAGTTACTCGAGCCCGGGGCAGACCCAGTACTTC
clone size: once
V gene: TRBV6-5
CDR3 length: 14
J gene: TRBJ2-5
D gene: NA

CDR3 protein: CASSGTGARNEKLFF
CDR3 DNA: TGTGCCAGCAGTGGGACCGGGGCCCGTAATGAAAAACTGTTTTTT
clone size: NA
V gene: TRBV2
CDR3 length: 15
J gene: TRBJ1-4
D gene: NA

CDR3 protein: CASSLIAGIGELFF
CDR3 DNA: TGCGCCAGCAGCTTGATTGCAGGGATCGGGGAGCTGTTTTTT
clone size: NA
V gene: TRBV5-1
CDR3 length: 14
J gene: TRBJ2-2
D gene: NA

CDR3 protein: CASSFVMIYSNQPQHF
CDR3 DNA: TGTGCCAGCAGCTTCGTCATGATATATAGCAATCAGCCCCAGCATTTT
clone size: NA
V gene: TRBV5-8
CDR3 length: 16
J gene: TRBJ1-5
D gene: NA

CDR3 protein: CASSFTGDPGEQYF
CDR3 DNA: TGTGCCAGCAGTTTTACAGGGGATCCGGGAGAGCAGTACTTC
clone size: NA
V gene: TRBV7-2
CDR3 length: 14
J gene: TRBJ2-7
D gene: TRBD1

CDR3 protein: CASRLLGTGVVEQFF
CDR3 DNA: TGCGCCAGCAGACTACTGGGGACAGGGGTCGTCGAGCAGTTCTTC
clone size: NA
V gene: TRBV5-1
CDR3 length: 15
J gene: TRBJ2-1
D gene: TRBD1

CDR3 protein: CASSLLGGEETQYF
CDR3 DNA: TGTGCCAGCAGCTTACTGGGGGGCGAGGAGACCCAGTACTTC
clone size: NA
V gene: TRBV7-9
CDR3 length: 14
J gene: TRBJ2-5
D gene: NA

CDR3 protein: CSVASGADQPQHF
CDR3 DNA: TGCAGCGTCGCCTCCGGGGCCGATCAGCCCCAGCATTTT
clone size: NA
V gene: TRBV29-1
CDR3 length: 13
J gene: TRBJ1-5
D gene: NA

CDR3 protein: CASSLIPSGQETQYF
CDR3 DNA: TGCGCCAGCAGCTTGATACCTAGTGGTCAAGAGACCCAGTACTTC
clone size: NA
V gene: TRBV5-1
CDR3 length: 15
J gene: TRBJ2-5
D gene: NA

CDR3 protein: CAISDRVVGEQYF
CDR3 DNA: TGTGCCATCAGTGACAGGGTAGTGGGCGAGCAGTACTTC
clone size: NA
V gene: TRBV10-3
CDR3 length: 13
J gene: TRBJ2-7
D gene: NA

CDR3 protein: CASSLLPERGQYF
CDR3 DNA: TGTGCCAGCAGCTTATTGCCGGAGAGGGGGCAGTATTTT
clone size: NA
V gene: TRBV7-3
CDR3 length: 13
J gene: TRBJ2-3
D gene: NA

CDR3 protein: CASSHRAGRGTDTQYF
CDR3 DNA: TGTGCCAGCAGCCACCGGGCGGGCAGGGGCACAGATACGCAGTATTTT
clone size: NA
V gene: TRBV14
CDR3 length: 16
J gene: TRBJ2-3
D gene: NA

CDR3 protein: CASNSGYQETQYF
CDR3 DNA: TGTGCCAGTAATAGCGGGTATCAAGAGACCCAGTACTTC
clone size: NA
V gene: TRBV19
CDR3 length: 13
J gene: TRBJ2-5
D gene: TRBD2

CDR3 protein: CASSLLPPGQGNYGYTF
CDR3 DNA: TGTGCCAGCAGTTTACTCCCACCGGGACAGGGGAACTATGGCTACACCTTC
clone size: NA
V gene: TRBV28
CDR3 length: 17
J gene: TRBJ1-2
D gene: TRBD1

CDR3 protein: CASSYSQGTYGYTF
CDR3 DNA: TGTGCCAGCAGTTACTCTCAGGGGACCTATGGCTACACCTTC
clone size: NA
V gene: TRBV6-5
CDR3 length: 14
J gene: TRBJ1-2
D gene: NA

CDR3 protein: CASGRNRVSSGNTIYF
CDR3 DNA: TGTGCCAGCGGTCGGAACAGGGTTAGCTCTGGAAACACCATATATTTT
clone size: NA
V gene: TRBV2
CDR3 length: 16
J gene: TRBJ1-3
D gene: NA

CDR3 protein: CASSRAETIYNEQFF
CDR3 DNA: TGTGCCAGCAGCCGAGCGGAGACCATCTACAATGAGCAGTTCTTC
clone size: NA
V gene: TRBV6-6
CDR3 length: 15
J gene: TRBJ2-1
D gene: NA

CDR3 protein: CSGTGTGRTEAFF
CDR3 DNA: TGCAGCGGGACCGGGACAGGGAGGACTGAAGCTTTCTTT
clone size: few
V gene: TRBV29-1
CDR3 length: 13
J gene: TRBJ1-1
D gene: TRBD1

CDR3 protein: CARSLRGYGYTF
CDR3 DNA: TGTGCCAGATCCCTCCGGGGCTATGGCTACACCTTC
clone size: NA
V gene: TRBV19
CDR3 length: 12
J gene: TRBJ1-2
D gene: NA

CDR3 protein: CASSPGLSTDTQYF
CDR3 DNA: TGCGCCAGCAGCCCGGGTCTGAGCACAGATACGCAGTATTTT
clone size: NA
V gene: TRBV5-1
CDR3 length: 14
J gene: TRBJ2-3
D gene: NA

CDR3 protein: CASSGPGGDRAYEQYF
CDR3 DNA: TGTGCCAGCAGCGGGCCGGGGGGGGACAGGGCCTACGAGCAGTACTTC
clone size: NA
V gene: TRBV28
CDR3 length: 16
J gene: TRBJ2-7
D gene: NA

CDR3 protein: CASSLLFPGATDTQYF
CDR3 DNA: TGTGCCAGCAGCTTGCTTTTTCCGGGAGCGACAGATACGCAGTATTTT
clone size: NA
V gene: TRBV5-4
CDR3 length: 16
J gene: TRBJ2-3
D gene: NA

CDR3 protein: CASSQGYRGSTKPQHF
CDR3 DNA: TGTGCCAGCAGCCAAGGTTACAGGGGGTCCACTAAGCCCCAGCATTTT
clone size: NA
V gene: TRBV4-2
CDR3 length: 16
J gene: TRBJ1-5
D gene: TRBD1

CDR3 protein: CASSVNRGRRETQYF
CDR3 DNA: TGTGCCAGCAGCGTTAACAGGGGGCGCCGGGAGACCCAGTACTTC
clone size: NA
V gene: TRBV7-2
CDR3 length: 15
J gene: TRBJ2-5
D gene: TRBD1

CDR3 protein: CASSPGTGSETQYF
CDR3 DNA: TGTGCCAGCAGCCCCGGGACAGGGAGCGAGACCCAGTACTTC
clone size: NA
V gene: TRBV5-4
CDR3 length: 14
J gene: TRBJ2-5
D gene: TRBD1

CDR3 protein: CASSFSGEETQYF
CDR3 DNA: TGCGCCAGCAGCTTTAGCGGGGAAGAGACCCAGTACTTC
clone size: NA
V gene: TRBV5-1
CDR3 length: 13
J gene: TRBJ2-5
D gene: TRBD2

CDR3 protein: CASSARGMRAFF
CDR3 DNA: TGTGCCAGCAGCGCCCGGGGAATGCGCGCTTTCTTT
clone size: NA
V gene: TRBV11-2
CDR3 length: 12
J gene: TRBJ1-1
D gene: NA

CDR3 protein: CASKISGRKLFF
CDR3 DNA: TGTGCCAGCAAAATCTCAGGTAGAAAACTGTTTTTT
clone size: NA
V gene: TRBV2
CDR3 length: 12
J gene: TRBJ1-4
D gene: NA

CDR3 protein: CAISELGQSNQPQHF
CDR3 DNA: TGTGCCATCAGTGAGTTGGGACAGAGCAATCAGCCCCAGCATTTT
clone size: once
V gene: TRBV10-3
CDR3 length: 15
J gene: TRBJ1-5
D gene: TRBD1

CDR3 protein: CASSATSGRTNEQFF
CDR3 DNA: TGTGCCAGCAGCGCCACTAGCGGGAGAACAAATGAGCAGTTCTTC
clone size: NA
V gene: TRBV5-4
CDR3 length: 15
J gene: TRBJ2-1
D gene: TRBD2

CDR3 protein: CASSQDHPPLHF
CDR3 DNA: TGCGCCAGCAGCCAAGATCACCCACCCCTCCACTTT
clone size: NA
V gene: TRBV4-3
CDR3 length: 12
J gene: TRBJ1-6
D gene: NA